The 30 T cell receptor beta chains in this list originate from one sample, sequenced in a study of OX40 agonist ivuxolimab in advanced cancers. Repertoires were generated with immunoSEQ multiplex PCR, while TCRdb's copy carries only in-frame clones and drops some. The table lists approximately 69,000 clones, approximately 86% of them singletons. The sample consisted of CD4+ or CD8+ T cells sorted from blood, taken in a trial of the OX40 agonist ivuxolimab. These receptors were taken from an adult with an advanced solid tumor such as melanoma, head and neck, liver or kidney cancer.

The chain uses TRBV7-9 and TRBJ2-3, with no clear D. Germline CDR1 is SEHNR and CDR2 is FQNEAQ (reference sequence). The V end was cut by 3 bases, the J end by 3 bases, with 7 bases between. The CDR3 runs to 13 residues. CDR3 nucleotides: TGTGCCAGCAGCTTTCCAGGAACAGATACGCAGTATTTT. Its translation: CASSFPGTDTQYF. The full variable domain, completed using reference TRBV7-9 and TRBJ2-3, is DTGVSQNPRHKITKRGQNVTFRCDPISEHNRLYWYRQTLGQGPEFLTYFQNEAQLEKSRLLSDRFSAERPKGSFSTLEIQRTEQGDSAMYLCASSFPGTDTQYFGPGTRLTVL.

The CDR3: CASSWGQGLYEQYF. Written as DNA, the CDR3 is TGTGCCAGCAGCTGGGGGCAGGGATTGTACGAGCAGTACTTC. The chain has TRBV7-2 and TRBJ2-7, with D tentatively TRBD1 (6 bases). CDR3 size: 14 residues. The V end was cut by 4 bases, the J end by 4 bases, with 14 bases between. The V gene's germline CDR1 is SGHTA and CDR2 FQGNSA.

The chain joins TRBV6-5 to TRBJ2-1, with 9 bases matching TRBD2. The CDR3 has 12 residues. V lost 7 bases to trimming and J lost 15 bases; unmatched junction nucleotides: 10. The germline V gene has CDR1 MNHEY and CDR2 SVGAGI. CDR3 region: CASTSSSGGRFF. CDR3 bases: TGTGCCAGCACTTCGAGTAGCGGGGGAAGGTTCTTC.

This sequence joins TRBV28 and TRBJ1-1, with D perhaps TRBD1 (5 bases). CDR1 is MDHEN and CDR2 is SYDVKM in the germline V gene. The CDR3 is 14 residues long. The V end was cut by 1 base, the J end by 11 bases, with 17 bases between. Here the CDR3 DNA reads TGTGCCAGCAGTTTATCCGGGACCCGACTTGTGGCTTTCTTT. Translating it yields CASSLSGTRLVAFF.

The chain employs TRBV4-1 and TRBJ1-6; the D is unclear. The germline gives CDR1 MGHRA, CDR2 YSYEKL. Trimming took 1 base from V and 3 from J, leaving 7 bases between them. The CDR3 runs to 15 residues. The CDR3 protein is CASSQASIYNSPLHF. In DNA form, the CDR3 reads TGCGCCAGCAGCCAAGCTAGCATCTATAATTCACCCCTCCACTTT.

The chain joins TRBV27 to TRBJ1-1; no clear D. The CDR3 sequence is 14 residues long. Trimming removed 2 bases from V and 2 bases from J, with 9 bases in between. Germline-derived CDR1 and CDR2 are MNHEY and SMNVEV (reference sequence). The CDR3 sequence is CASSLGFSNTEAFF. CDR3 sequence (DNA): TGTGCCAGCAGTTTAGGGTTCAGTAACACTGAAGCTTTCTTT.

This clone has a single count. Other DNA sequences within the sample encode an identical CDR3. The chain uses TRBV9 and TRBJ2-6; D is ambiguous. The V end was cut by 0 bases, the J end by 0 bases, with 4 bases between. The CDR3 is 15 amino acids. Germline loops: CDR1 SGDLS, CDR2 YYNGEE. CDR3 DNA: TGTGCCAGCAGCGTAGCGGGCTCTGGGGCCAACGTCCTGACTTTC. As protein: CASSVAGSGANVLTF.

The chain is built from TRBV7-9 and TRBJ2-7; 8 bases are a match to TRBD1. From germline, CDR1 is SEHNR and CDR2 FQNEAQ (reference sequence). V shed 5 bases, J shed 2 bases, and the junction held 5 bases outside the gene matches. This CDR3 is 14 amino acids long. The CDR3, as DNA: TGTGCCAGCAGCCCCGGGGACAGGCCCTACGAGCAGTACTTC. Protein product: CASSPGDRPYEQYF.

This chain connects TRBV25-1 to TRBJ2-3; 8 bases match TRBD1. J gave up 0 bases and V 3 bases, and 2 bases lay outside the gene matches. Per the germline V gene, CDR1 is MGHDK and CDR2 is SYGVNS. The length of the CDR3 is 15 residues. The CDR3 DNA reads TGTGCCAGCAGTGAGACAGGGGATAGCACAGATACGCAGTATTTT. Translating it yields CASSETGDSTDTQYF.

This chain uses TRBV7-2 with TRBJ2-5; D may correspond to TRBD1 or TRBD2 (5 bases each). Trimming removed 10 bases at V and 3 bases at J, with 12 bases between. The CDR3 spans 12 residues. CDR1 SGHTA and CDR2 FQGNSA come from the germline V gene. CDR3 bases: TGTGCCATCGGGTGGGGGAAAGAGACCCAGTACTTC. It translates to CAIGWGKETQYF.

This chain joins TRBV29-1 and TRBJ2-5; D call uncertain. Trimming cost V 3 bases and J 4 bases, with 9 bases left between them. This CDR3 spans 12 amino acids. Germline CDR1 and CDR2: SQVTM and ANQGSEA. The CDR3 here is CSVDGVGETQYF. The DNA for the CDR3 is TGCAGCGTTGATGGGGTGGGAGAGACCCAGTACTTC.

V usage is TRBV19 and J usage is TRBJ1-2; unclear D gene. The CDR3 is 13 amino acids. Trimming stripped 3 bases from V and 4 bases from J, with 9 bases between. CDR1 is LNHDA and CDR2 is SQIVND in the germline V gene (reference sequence). In nucleotides, the CDR3 is TGTGCCAGTAGTATCGAGATATTCTATGGCTACACCTTC. It is translated as CASSIEIFYGYTF.

This chain connects TRBV10-3 to TRBJ1-1; D may be TRBD1 (6 bases). V lost 6 bases, J lost 6 bases, and 14 bases lay in between. From germline, CDR1 is ENHRY and CDR2 SYGVKD. The CDR3 spans 13 residues. CDR3 coding DNA: TGTGCCATCAGCGAGGGGGTTTTCGCTGAAGCTTTCTTT. Protein sequence: CAISEGVFAEAFF.

The chain recombines TRBV6-5 with TRBJ1-6; 10 bases match TRBD1. Germline V CDR1 and CDR2: MNHEY, SVGAGI. The junction had 6 bases not matched to a gene; V was cut back by 6 bases and J by 10 bases. There are 14 residues in the CDR3. The CDR3 loop reads CASSKDRGRSPLHF. CDR3 sequence (DNA): TGTGCCAGCAGCAAGGACAGGGGGAGGTCACCCCTCCACTTT.

The chain uses TRBV5-1 and TRBJ2-2, with 8 bases identical to TRBD2. V gave up 0 bases and J gave up 9 bases; unmatched junction bases: 10. Germline V gene sequence: CDR1 SGHRS, CDR2 YFSETQ. The CDR3 totals 16 residues. The CDR3, as DNA: TGCGCCAGCAGCTTGGTCTCCGGGGGGGCAACCCGGGAGCTGTTTTTT. Translating gives CASSLVSGGATRELFF.

V usage is TRBV7-8 and J usage is TRBJ2-5, with D possibly matching TRBD1 (6 bases). Germline assignment: CDR1 SGHVS and CDR2 FQNEAQ. V was cut by 0 bases and J by 5 bases, with 19 bases left in between. The CDR3 consists of 17 residues. CDR3 protein: CASSLARWKGVEETQYF. CDR3 coding DNA: TGTGCCAGCAGCTTAGCGCGTTGGAAGGGGGTAGAGGAGACCCAGTACTTC.

The genes are TRBV4-3 and TRBJ2-3; TRBD1 aligns across 7 bases. CDR3 length: 18 amino acids. Germline CDR1 LGHNA, CDR2 YSLEER. V trimming: 0 bases; J trimming: 6 bases; junction bases outside the gene matches: 15. CDR3 in amino acids: CASSQDRSDRLLSDTQYF. CDR3 bases: TGCGCCAGCAGCCAAGACCGGTCGGACAGGCTGCTGTCGGATACGCAGTATTTT.

V usage is TRBV6-6 and J usage is TRBJ2-1; 7 nucleotides match TRBD2. Losses at the gene ends were 9 bases for V and 7 bases for J; bases not matched to a gene: 12. Germline V gene lookup returns CDR1 MNHNY and CDR2 SVGAGI (reference sequence). CDR3 size: 14 residues. CDR3 DNA sequence: TGTGCCAGTAGGAGGGCGGGAGAGGGGAATGAGCAGTTCTTC. Residues: CASRRAGEGNEQFF.

Worth noting for this clone: A much more abundant neighbour one base away suggests this may be a read error. The CDR3 loop reads CASSHNEQFF. CDR3 sequence (DNA): TGTGCCAGCAGCCACAATGAGCAGTTCTTC. The chain is built from TRBV6-6 and TRBJ2-1; no definite D call. The germline V gene encodes CDR1 MNHNY and CDR2 SVGAGI (reference sequence). The CDR3 extends over 10 amino acids. Deletions cut 6 bases from V and 5 bases from J, with 2 bases between.

This clone was picked up one time. V is TRBV28 and J is TRBJ2-5; possibly TRBD2 for D (6 bases). V was cut by 3 bases and J by 5 bases, with 19 bases left in between. Germline V gene sequence: CDR1 MDHEN, CDR2 SYDVKM. The CDR3 consists of 16 residues. In DNA, the CDR3 is TGTGCCAGCAGTTTTGTCGTCGGGGGACCCAGGGAGACCCAGTACTTC. Translated, it gives CASSFVVGGPRETQYF.

V gene TRBV28 combines with J gene TRBJ1-2; no definite D call. V was cut by 3 bases and J by 2 bases, with 7 bases left in between. Germline V CDR1 and CDR2: MDHEN, SYDVKM. This CDR3 has 13 amino acids. CDR3 bases: TGTGCCAGCAGTTTGACGGGAAACTATGGCTACACCTTC. It specifies CASSLTGNYGYTF.

This chain links TRBV28 with TRBJ1-2; 10 bases fit TRBD1. The CDR3 runs to 16 residues. Germline loops: CDR1 MDHEN, CDR2 SYDVKM. The V gene end was trimmed by 11 bases and the J gene end by 8 bases; junction bases not matched to a gene: 20. The CDR3 loop reads CAALSLAGTGAGGYTF. The DNA for the CDR3 is TGTGCCGCTCTCTCCCTCGCGGGGACAGGGGCTGGCGGCTACACCTTC.

The rearrangement links TRBV12-5 to TRBJ2-2; 7 bases are a match to TRBD1. V was pared by 2 bases and J by 5 bases, with 5 bases of the junction left unmatched. Germline CDR1 is LGHNT and CDR2 is FRNRAP. The CDR3 has 15 residues. CDR3 residues: CASGLSKQGTGELFF. The CDR3 nucleotides read TGTGCTAGTGGTTTGTCTAAACAGGGGACCGGGGAGCTGTTTTTT.

CDR3 residues: CASSSDTTYEQYF. The CDR3 DNA follows: TGTGCCAGCAGCTCCGACACCACCTACGAGCAGTACTTC. The rearrangement links TRBV7-9 to TRBJ2-7; D not certain. The CDR3 runs to 13 residues. The germline V gene has CDR1 SEHNR and CDR2 FQNEAQ (reference sequence). V was cut by 4 bases and J by 2 bases, with 9 bases left in between.

V is TRBV6-6 and J is TRBJ1-2, with D tentatively TRBD1 (5 bases). V was shortened by 3 bases and J by 2 bases, with 13 bases between the two germline ends. This CDR3 is 15 amino acids long. CDR1 is MNHNY and CDR2 is SVGAGI in the germline V gene (reference sequence). This chain's CDR3 is CASSYVGGGNYGYTF. The CDR3 DNA follows: TGTGCCAGCAGTTATGTCGGGGGGGGAAACTATGGCTACACCTTC.

This sequence joins TRBV11-3 and TRBJ2-7, with 8 bases fitting TRBD1. The CDR3 has 14 amino acids. V gave up 5 bases and J gave up 3 bases; unmatched junction bases: 6. Germline CDR1 reads SGHNT; CDR2 reads YENEEA. CDR3 nucleotide sequence: TGTGCCAGCAGCACTCAGGGGGCCCGCTACGAGCAGTACTTC. This translates into CASSTQGARYEQYF.

The chain recombines TRBV7-7 with TRBJ2-1; TRBD2 matches at 11 bases. V gave up 3 bases and J gave up 14 bases; unmatched junction bases: 6. In germline, CDR1 is SSHAT, CDR2 FNYEAQ (reference sequence). This CDR3 region has 13 residues. The CDR3: CASSLTSGNEKFF. The DNA for the CDR3 is TGTGCCAGCAGCTTGACTAGCGGGAACGAAAAGTTCTTC.

The CDR3 sequence is CATSRDGGSNQPQHF. Written as DNA, the CDR3 is TGTGCCACCAGCAGAGATGGGGGGAGCAATCAGCCCCAGCATTTT. V and J are TRBV15 and TRBJ1-5; D might be TRBD1 (5 bases). This CDR3 has 15 residues. Germline values: CDR1 LNHNV, CDR2 YYDKDF (reference sequence). V was shortened by 0 bases and J by 1 base, with 7 bases between the two germline ends.

The chain has TRBV6-1 and TRBJ2-6; tentatively, D is TRBD2 (6 bases). The CDR3 is 15 residues long. Germline V gene sequence: CDR1 MNHNS, CDR2 SASEGT. V gave up 6 bases and J gave up 3 bases, with 12 bases separating them. The CDR3 coding sequence is TGTGCCAGCAGGCTTCAGGGACTTGGGGCCAACGTCCTGACTTTC. Translation: CASRLQGLGANVLTF.

This chain connects TRBV28 to TRBJ2-7, with 10 bases matching TRBD2. CDR3 size: 14 residues. Trimming removed 7 bases from V and 1 base from J; junction bases left unmatched: 4. Germline V CDR1 and CDR2: MDHEN, SYDVKM. The CDR3 here is CASTAAGGSYEQYF. In DNA form, the CDR3 reads TGTGCCAGCACCGCAGCGGGAGGGTCCTACGAGCAGTACTTC.